The entry below describes one T cell receptor beta chain. The antigen it recognizes is unknown. Per-nucleotide qualities are absent, and no much larger clonotype sits a single base away. The library was generated by the immunoSEQ multiplex PCR assay. For the multiplex PCR, a mixture combining 60 forward primers for TCR Vbeta segments and 13 reverse primers for TCR Jbeta segments was used. The CDR3 region of rearranged TCR beta genes was amplified from genomic DNA with a multiplex PCR assay. Amplified TCR beta libraries were sequenced as 87-base-pair reads on the Illumina HiSeq System. In the authors' own workflow: A later analysis counted about 76 million unique TCR beta chains across the 650 to 800 repertoires, and roughly 11 million of these chains were shared by at least two donors. Raw reads were error-corrected and collapsed into unique sequences with a nearest-neighbor algorithm that merged closely related sequences to remove PCR and sequencing errors. CDR3 sequences were aligned to IMGT reference sequences to assign V, D and J gene segments. For a sequence to be retained, a match of at least six nucleotides to both a V gene segment and a J gene segment was required. A rearrangement counted as productive if the CDR3 had no stop codons and remained in frame with V and J, and every other rearrangement counted as non-productive. Following IMGT convention, CDR3 was defined as the stretch from the second conserved V-encoded cysteine to the conserved J-encoded phenylalanine. The earlier analysis of approximately 500 of the donors excluded sequences that lacked an unambiguous match to a single V gene segment. In an earlier analysis of a few hundred of the donors, V segments were called functional above 56.7% productive rearrangements and were called segregating when the between-donor standard deviation exceeded 5%. A statistical classification framework was built to diagnose cytomegalovirus status from the catalog of TCR beta chain sequences. A later analysis assigned V and J genes by comparing TCR nucleotide sequences with IMGT/GENE-DB human TR gene sequences. In a later analysis, CDR3 sequences and most-parsimonious VDJ recombination scenarios were assigned using the TCRdist pipeline. In a later analysis, every TCR beta chain was defined by the combination of its CDR3 amino acid sequence and its V-gene family, and reads without a unique V-gene family were dropped. As a way to deal with suspected cross-contamination and a sequencing artifact, a later analysis dropped roughly 620 nucleotide sequences that were highly shared and had low generation probability. For each public chain, a later analysis derived a clonal expansion index from normalized ranks of inferred template counts within each repertoire. Generation probabilities in a later analysis came from a VDJ recombination model fitted to out-of-frame rearrangements, and those results were checked against IGoR. In a later analysis, hypergeometric tests were used to score TCR-TCR, TCR-HLA and TCR-CMV co-occurrence, with a repertoire-size bias correction applied to TCR pairs. A later analysis estimated false discovery rates by permuting HLA or CMV assignments 20 times. In a later analysis, co-occurring TCRs were grouped with DBSCAN, and TCRdist sequence similarity was added when clustering was performed within HLA-allele-positive subsets. Co-occurrence clustering excluded repertoires with fewer than 30,000 or more than 120,000 public chains, plus five with anomalous nucleotide sharing. TCRdb limited this immuneACCESS table to in-frame rearrangements with V and J called. A share of clones is missing; checked studies link under half to unresolved V genes, and the rest is unexplained. V, J and clone size were drawn from that table, and D and trimming were deduced from the DNA. The sample has fewer than 250,000 clones on record, over 80% of them singletons. Together, the top ten hold 0.71% of the sample.

Germline trimming amounts to 5 bases on V and 6 bases on J, with 8 as the count of junction bases outside the gene matches. The CDR3 holds 16 amino acids from the cysteine to the phenylalanine. Only the CDR3 DNA is retained, 48 bases long and in frame from the first base. CDR1 SGHAT and CDR2 FQDESV were looked up in the germline V gene (reference sequence). This sample was included in a study of cytomegalovirus exposure and HLA in healthy donors (dated by TCRdb to 2017 to 2019). Regarding the research as a whole: An earlier analysis of roughly 500 of the donors reported 276 Gb of sequence data and 95 million to 140 million unique TCR beta sequences obtained from roughly 180 million T cells. About 300 gigabases of sequencing data and 70 million to 100 million unique TCR sequences were included in an early release covering about 620 HLA-typed donors. The genetic ancestry cluster associated with self-reported Caucasian donors included 81% of the approximately 410 genotyped donors. The study was designed to test whether signatures of past pathogen exposure could be identified by cataloging public T cell receptors. The study profiled the T cell repertoires of 550 to 700 subjects by immunosequencing and related them to cytomegalovirus serostatus. Besides the first cohort of 500 to 700 subjects, a separate validation cohort made up of some 110 different subjects was used. High-throughput TCR immunosequencing, statistical association of individual TCRs with disease status, and machine learning were combined to predict cytomegalovirus infection status. A later analysis re-examined previously published TCR beta repertoires from just over 650 donors and added high-resolution HLA genotyping to investigate patterns of TCR occurrence. Rather than drawing on any new phenotypic data, the later analysis identified candidate immune exposures from TCR beta sequences and the way those sequences occurred across donors. To decide whether each TCR beta V gene segment behaved as functional or pseudogenic, an earlier analysis of some 600 of the donors relied on high-throughput TCR beta sequencing. Donor age, sex, ethnicity and CMV serostatus were compiled together with the repertoire data. In a later genetic analysis, genome-wide SNP genotypes for about three fifths of the roughly 670 donors were used, and that subset was treated as a discovery cohort. All discovery cohort repertoires had been generated on a single sequencing platform. HLA typing covered class I and class II loci at four-digit resolution. Typing coverage varied by locus: roughly 629-640 donors for A, B, C, DRB1 and DQB1; roughly 510 for DQA1; over 600 for DPA1; 450 to 480 for DPB1. A few DR-DQ haplotypes were treated as single units for association and clustering because of strong linkage in the cohort. Across 398 genotyped donors of the cohort, an average of approximately 220,000 unique TCR beta nucleotide sequences per donor were sequenced, and 15% to 20% of those sequences were non-productive.

The cohort was made up of about 670 healthy bone marrow donors. Cohort members were all nominally healthy when sampled, although unrecorded immune exposures were likely present. The donor tested CMV seronegative, placing the donor among the 352 seronegative members of the cohort. A peripheral blood sample was provided by each donor, and peripheral blood mononuclear cells were used for TCR beta sequencing. The Qiagen DNeasy Blood Extraction Kit was used to extract genomic DNA from the blood cell samples. Study-level results and caveats: According to a later analysis, parvovirus B19, influenza, CMV and Epstein-Barr virus appeared linked to several top co-occurrence clusters. Some IMGT-functional V segments, including TRBV6-2 and TRBV6-3, could not be told apart with the 87-base-pair reads, so those segments were excluded. Broadly in line with IMGT annotations, most TCR beta V segments showed up in productive rearrangements about 87% or about 30% of the time in an earlier analysis of 450 to 600 of the donors. The authors suggested that the approach could potentially be extended to other disease states and immunological phenotypes. In vitro tests confirmed that a few of the cytomegalovirus-associated TCR beta chains recognize cytomegalovirus antigens. Some 16 rarely observed V segments, including chromosome 9 orphons, were excluded from the earlier analysis of approximately 600 of the donors because counts were too low. In a later analysis, most CMV-associated TCR beta chains were found to appear HLA-restricted, with HLA associations seemingly driven largely by CMV exposure. According to a later genetic analysis, donors in an Asian-associated ancestry cluster had fewer N-insertions in productive TCRs than the roughly 700-donor mean. Correlated functional status among segregating V segments might be attributable to linkage disequilibrium, but an unknown experimental factor could not be ruled out. A further reported finding was that TCR beta sequences accurately predicted the HLA-A and HLA-B alleles for most subjects in the first cohort. The classifier was reported to diagnose cytomegalovirus status with high specificity and sensitivity in both the original cohort and the validation cohort. The cohort was sequenced for TCR beta chains only, and without alpha or paired-chain data the features that could be detected were limited. Immune exposure information for the cohort was limited to CMV serostatus. A later genetic analysis associated a missense DCLRE1C variant with V-gene and J-gene trimming of TCR beta chains, and an independent cohort replicated the association. The study listed approximately 160 TCR beta chains as associated with cytomegalovirus. Specific HLA alleles were associated with over 15,000 TCR beta sequences at a false discovery rate of 0.05 in a later analysis. Strong co-occurrence of HLA alleles, especially DR and DQ, made assigning TCR associations to individual alleles difficult. In a later analysis, TCR association rates were found to vary across HLA loci, with the most associated TCRs seen for DRB1 alleles and the fewest for HLA-C alleles. Across donors, most TCR sequences were observed very rarely, whereas some public TCRs were present in many individuals. Sequencing depth was assumed to be roughly uniform across donors in the presence/absence analyses, though that assumption may not hold. A cluster of highly shared sequence variants was judged likely to be a technical artifact of the sequencing pipeline. In a later analysis, HLA-associated TCR beta chains showed more clonal expansion and lower generation probabilities than non-associated chains that were equally common. Because HLA typing was unavailable for some donors at each locus, only the typed subset was used in association tests.

Rearrangement joined TRBV11-1 to TRBJ2-2; 11 of the junction bases match TRBD1. The sample comprised PBMCs. The sequence derives from a boy aged 2-15 years in good health and CMV-seronegative. CDR3 protein: CASSPRTGGGSGELFF. Read as DNA, the sequence is TGTGCCAGCAGCCCCCGGACAGGGGGCGGCTCCGGGGAGCTGTTTTTT. Reference TRBV11-1 and TRBJ2-2 genes cover what lies past the CDR3, so the full variable domain is EAEVAQSPRYKITEKSQAVAFWCDPISGHATLYWYRQILGQGPELLVQFQDESVVDDSQLPKDRFSAERLKGVDSTLKIQPAELGDSAMYLCASSPRTGGGSGELFFGEGSRLTVL.